The source of this T cell receptor (beta chain) is a study of blood T cell repertoires in COVID-19. About the study: Donors in the United States, Italy and Spain gave samples during acute or convalescent COVID-19. T cells, B-cell-depleted T cells, or PBMCs supplied cDNA or gDNA.

Per the original data handling: Nucleated cell number was recorded as an estimate derived from reference gene primer amplification. Sequencing used immunoSEQ multiplex PCR; TCRdb keeps in-frame clones, though not all of them. V, J and clone size are those of that table, while D and trimming were read from the DNA. The table shows 250,000 or so clones, with around 90% occurring only once. Seattle's enrolled individuals joined amid active infection and were then monitored longitudinally. Per the germline V gene, CDR1 is LNHDA and CDR2 is SQIVND (reference sequence). After removal of 6 bases from V and 7 bases from J, the junction contained 4 bases not matched to a gene. The CDR3 has 13 residues.

The TCR was taken from a man aged 30 to 45 with COVID-19, enrolled during active disease. The specimen sequenced was peripheral blood. V usage is TRBV19 and J usage is TRBJ1-1; 11 nucleotides agree with TRBD1. The CDR3: CASRRTGGDEAFF. The CDR3 DNA reads TGTGCCAGTAGGCGGACAGGGGGCGATGAAGCTTTCTTT.